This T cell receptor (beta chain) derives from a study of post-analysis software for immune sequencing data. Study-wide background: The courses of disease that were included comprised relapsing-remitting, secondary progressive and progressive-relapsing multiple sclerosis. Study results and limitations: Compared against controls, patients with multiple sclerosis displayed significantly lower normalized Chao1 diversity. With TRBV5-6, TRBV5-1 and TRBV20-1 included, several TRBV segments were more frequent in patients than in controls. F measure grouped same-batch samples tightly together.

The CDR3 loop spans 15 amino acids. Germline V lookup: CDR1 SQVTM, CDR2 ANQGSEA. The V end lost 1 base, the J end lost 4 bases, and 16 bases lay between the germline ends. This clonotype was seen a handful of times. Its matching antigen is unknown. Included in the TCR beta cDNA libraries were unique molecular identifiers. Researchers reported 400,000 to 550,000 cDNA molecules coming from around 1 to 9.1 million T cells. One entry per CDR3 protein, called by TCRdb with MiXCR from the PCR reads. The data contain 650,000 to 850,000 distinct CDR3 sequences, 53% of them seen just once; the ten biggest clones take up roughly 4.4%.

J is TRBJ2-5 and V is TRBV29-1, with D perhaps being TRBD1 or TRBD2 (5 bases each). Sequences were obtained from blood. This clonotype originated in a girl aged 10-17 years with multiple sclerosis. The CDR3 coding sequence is TGCAGCGTTGAAGGCCGGACATTGGGGAGAGAGACCCAGTACTTC. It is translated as CSVEGRTLGRETQYF.